This TCR beta chain was observed in a study of shared clonotypes between healthy human individuals. In regard to this clone: The antigen remains unidentified.

Study observations and caveats: Sharing across a few donors was seen in 5% to 5.5% of naive CD4 clonotypes. For sorted subsets, rarefaction showed incomplete sequencing despite large depth.

As handled by the study authors: Owing to the provision of junction-only sequences devoid of quality scores by immunoSEQ, filtering differed. The method was immunoSEQ multiplex PCR; TCRdb's version includes in-frame clones alone and lacks a portion of them. From that table come the V and J calls and clone size; the DNA was used to work out D and trimming. The sample lists about 2 million clones; about 94% were seen once. Naive CD8 cells were CD45RO-negative, positively selected for CCR7, excluding terminally differentiated effector memory CD45RA+ cells. The source of this sequence is a man aged 18 to 35 in good health. The sequencing sample was made of naive CD8+ T cells sorted from blood.

CDR3 in DNA: TGTGCCAGCAGATCAGACCCGGGGACCTTGTCCTACGAGCAGTACTTC. This encodes CASRSDPGTLSYEQYF. The chain has TRBV2 and TRBJ2-7; D is tentatively TRBD1 or TRBD2 (5 bases each). Looked up from germline, CDR1 is SNHLY and CDR2 is FYNNEI. The CDR3 has 16 residues. V dropped 6 bases and J dropped 1 base, with 19 bases sitting between them.